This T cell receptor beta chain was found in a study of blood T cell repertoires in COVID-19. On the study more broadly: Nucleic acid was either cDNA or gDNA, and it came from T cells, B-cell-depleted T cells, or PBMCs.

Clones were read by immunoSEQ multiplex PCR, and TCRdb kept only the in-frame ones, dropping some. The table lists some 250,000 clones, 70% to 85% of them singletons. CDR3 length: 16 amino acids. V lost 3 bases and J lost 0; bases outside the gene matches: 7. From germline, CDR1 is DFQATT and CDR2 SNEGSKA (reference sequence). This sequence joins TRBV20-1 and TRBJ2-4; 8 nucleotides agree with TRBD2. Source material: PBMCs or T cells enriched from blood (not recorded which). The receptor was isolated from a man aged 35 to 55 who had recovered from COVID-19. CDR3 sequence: CSASRRLAGAKNIQYF. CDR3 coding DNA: TGCAGTGCTAGTCGACGTCTAGCGGGAGCCAAAAACATTCAGTACTTC.